The rows below give T cell receptor beta chains drawn from one sample of a study of beta chain features in type 1 diabetes. The method was immunoSEQ multiplex PCR; TCRdb's version includes in-frame clones alone and lacks a portion of them. The table shows roughly 300,000 clones, with about 13% occurring only once. Sequenced sample: naive CD4+ T cells from blood. These receptors all come from a man younger than 45 with type 1 diabetes. Each CDR3 is given with its conserved first and last residue.

v_gene,j_gene,CDR3aa
TRBV9,TRBJ2-3,CASSVAGQAPTDTQYF
TRBV7-2,TRBJ2-2,CASSSSRDVANTGELFF
TRBV6-1,TRBJ1-1,CASSRQGSTEAFF
TRBV5-1,TRBJ2-2,CASALAGYAGELFF
TRBV4-2,TRBJ2-2,CASSQAGLAITTGELFF
TRBV5-1,TRBJ2-5,CASSLAAPQVLETQYF
TRBV9,TRBJ2-5,CASSVEPEGVIETQYF
TRBV2,TRBJ1-5,CASSPHSHGNQPQHF
TRBV28,TRBJ2-7,CASTTYENEQYF
TRBV30,TRBJ2-1,CAWSLTGGINEQFF